One sample yielded the 5 T cell receptor beta chains listed below, sequenced in a study of cytotoxic CD8 clonotypes in ibrutinib-treated CLL (dated by TCRdb to the early 2020s). Libraries were constructed by the immunoSEQ multiplex PCR assay. Here the immuneACCESS table is served through TCRdb, limited to in-frame sequences with V and J called. Missing clones are a known gap in these copies; in checked studies unresolved V genes cover under half, and the rest lacks a known reason. Within this sample are 20,000 to 30,000 clones, with 55% to 85% of them counted one time only. 40% to 50% of the sample is taken by the ten largest. What this sample's time point label stands for: 12 months on ibrutinib. The material was PBMCs, obtained after 12 months of ibrutinib treatment. All receptors come from a human donor with chronic lymphocytic leukemia.

Only a few counts were recorded for this clone. The rearrangement uses TRBV28 and TRBJ2-7; D may be TRBD1 or TRBD2 (5 bases each). CDR3 length: 12 residues. Germline V lookup: CDR1 MDHEN, CDR2 SYDVKM. The germline V and J ends were trimmed by 8 bases and 4 bases, with 12 bases remaining between them. The CDR3 is CASRDHLYEQYF. CDR3 sequence (DNA): TGTGCCAGCCGGGACCACTTATACGAGCAGTACTTC.

The chain combines TRBV4-1 with TRBJ2-3; TRBD2 agrees at 14 bases. The CDR3 contains 18 residues. V lost 0 bases, J lost 1 base, and 3 bases stayed unmatched. Germline assignment: CDR1 MGHRA and CDR2 YSYEKL. CDR3 residues: CASSQELGLAGGTDTQYF. In nucleotides, the CDR3 is TGCGCCAGCAGCCAAGAACTGGGACTAGCGGGGGGCACAGATACGCAGTATTTT.

In this sample, this clone turned up a few times. This chain joins TRBV21-1 and TRBJ2-2; the table's D call TRBD1 went unverified against the DNA. TRBV21-1 is deemed a pseudogene. CDR3 length: 17 residues. The CDR3 region is CASPSTPGGAGTGELFF. In DNA form, the CDR3 reads TGTGCCAGCCCTTCGACCCCAGGGGGCGCGGGCACCGGGGAGCTGTTTTTT.

The rearrangement uses TRBV7-2 and TRBJ2-5, with 10 bases that match TRBD1. The CDR3 is 12 residues long. Germline lookup yields CDR1 SGHTA and CDR2 FQGNSA. V was pared by 5 bases and J by 9 bases, with 3 bases of the junction left unmatched. The CDR3 sequence: CASSPDRGAQYF. CDR3 in DNA: TGTGCCAGCAGCCCGGACAGGGGGGCCCAGTACTTC.

The chain has TRBV6-5 and TRBJ1-2, with D unresolved. The length of the CDR3 is 13 residues. Germline CDR1 is MNHEY and CDR2 is SVGAGI. Trimming took 6 bases from V and 3 from J, leaving 11 bases between them. The CDR3 region is CASRATPYYGYTF. The CDR3 region has the DNA TGTGCCAGCAGGGCAACACCTTACTATGGCTACACCTTC.